A single sample gave rise to the 23 T cell receptor beta chains below, sequenced in a study of T cells in Graves' hyperthyroidism and ophthalmopathy. Amplification yielded TCR beta CDR3 regions, with RNA transcripts as the source. The primer set for the first-round RT-PCR of the TCR CDR3 was HTBI. TCRdb re-derived calls from the multiplex PCR reads in MiXCR, one entry per CDR3 protein. Among over 300,000 distinct CDR3 sequences listed, about 15% were seen once. Source material: blood. These receptors were collected from a woman aged 55 to 70 with Graves' hyperthyroidism.

Of note for this clonotype: A much larger clone sits a single nucleotide away, making a read error possible. The rearrangement joins TRBV11-2 to TRBJ2-5; TRBD2 agrees at 12 bases. The germline gives CDR1 SGHAT, CDR2 FQNNGV. The CDR3 has 14 amino acids. The DNA for the CDR3 is TGTGCCAGCAGCCGAAGACTAGCGGGGGAGACCCAGTGCTTC. Its protein product is CASSRRLAGETQCF. Supplemented by reference TRBV11-2 and TRBJ2-5, the full variable domain reads EAGVAQSPRYKIIEKRQSVAFWCNPISGHATLYWYQQILGQGPKLLIQFQNNGVVDDSQLPKDRFSAERLKGVDSTLKIQPAKLEDSAVYLCASSRRLAGETQCFGPGTRLLVL.

This clonotype was seen at least ten times. J is TRBJ2-1 and V is TRBV3-1; no clear D. V was cut by 2 bases and J by 10 bases, with 6 bases left in between. Germline assignment: CDR1 LGHDT and CDR2 YNNKEL (reference sequence). This CDR3 comprises 11 residues. Here the CDR3 reads CASSQSLEQFF. CDR3 in DNA: TGTGCCAGCAGCCAATCCCTAGAGCAGTTCTTC.

This clonotype was seen only a few times. The rearrangement links TRBV19 to TRBJ2-1, with 11 bases fitting TRBD1. CDR1 and CDR2 (germline): LNHDA, SQIVND (reference sequence). Trimming removed 4 bases from V and 7 bases from J; junction bases left unmatched: 9. The CDR3 loop spans 16 amino acids. CDR3 nucleotides: TGTGCCAGTAGTAACCAGGACAGGGGGCTGCTAAATGAGCAGTTCTTC. Its translation: CASSNQDRGLLNEQFF.

Ten or more counts support this clonotype. The chain is built from TRBV30 and TRBJ1-1; no clear D. Per germline, CDR1 GTSNPN and CDR2 SVGIG (reference sequence). There are 16 residues in the CDR3. V was trimmed by 5 bases and J by 0 bases, leaving 19 bases between them. CDR3 nucleotides: TGTGCCTGGGGGCGGGCGAGAACATTCATGAACACTGAAGCTTTCTTT. It yields the protein CAWGRARTFMNTEAFF.

V gene TRBV6-1 combines with J gene TRBJ2-5; TRBD1 matches at 10 bases. Germline CDR1 MNHNS, CDR2 SASEGT. The V segment lost 10 bases and the J segment 7 bases; nucleotides outside the gene matches: 12. This CDR3 spans 14 amino acids. The CDR3 DNA sequence: TGTGCCACTCAAGCGGGACAGGGGCTAGGGACCCAGTACTTC. Translated: CATQAGQGLGTQYF.

There are many counts of this clonotype. This chain uses TRBV28 with TRBJ2-7; unclear D gene. In germline, CDR1 is MDHEN, CDR2 SYDVKM. The CDR3 length is 11 residues. With 5 bases removed from V and 8 bases from J, the gap between germline ends came to 10 bases. CDR3 coding DNA: TGTGCCAGCAGTCGATCGGTCCAGCAGTACTTC. It codes for CASSRSVQQYF. Looking up the rest from reference TRBV28 and TRBJ2-7 gives the full variable domain: DVKVTQSSRYLVKRTGEKVFLECVQDMDHENMFWYRQDPGLGLRLIYFSYDVKMKEKGDIPEGYSVSREKKERFSLILESASTNQTSMYLCASSRSVQQYFGPGTRLTVT.

The chain has TRBV15 and TRBJ2-5; no clear D. The CDR3 loop spans 13 amino acids. V dropped 3 bases and J dropped 0 bases, with 5 bases sitting between them. Germline lookup yields CDR1 LNHNV and CDR2 YYDKDF (reference sequence). DNA for the CDR3: TGTGCCACCAGCAGGCGGTACCAAGAGACCCAGTACTTC. It specifies CATSRRYQETQYF.

There are many counts of this clonotype. This chain links TRBV7-3 with TRBJ2-1, with 7 bases identical to TRBD2. This CDR3 contains 13 residues. J lost 8 bases, V lost 0 bases, and 1 base had no gene match. The V gene's germline CDR1 is SGHTA and CDR2 FQGTGA. The CDR3, as DNA: TGTGCCAGCAGCTTAACGGCGGGAGATGAGCAGTTCTTC. This encodes CASSLTAGDEQFF.

This clonotype was counted ten times or more. V gene TRBV5-1 combines with J gene TRBJ1-5, with D tentatively TRBD1 (5 bases). This CDR3 region has 16 residues. V was clipped by 0 bases and J by 5 bases, with 15 bases between them. Germline CDR1 is SGHRS and CDR2 is YFSETQ. For the CDR3, the DNA is TGCGCCAGCAGCTTGGAAGGCAGGGCTCTCGATCAGCCCCAGCATTTT. Amino acid sequence: CASSLEGRALDQPQHF.

This chain joins TRBV28 and TRBJ2-7; no reliable D call. Germline V gene sequence: CDR1 MDHEN, CDR2 SYDVKM. Trimming stripped 10 bases from V and 3 bases from J, with 13 bases between. CDR3 length equals 12 residues. DNA of the CDR3: TGTGCCACCTCCCTAGACTTCTACGAGCAGTACTTC. It yields the protein CATSLDFYEQYF.

This clonotype has just a few counts. J is TRBJ2-7 and V is TRBV12-5; 9 bases agree with TRBD1. The CDR3 runs to 13 residues. J was trimmed by 5 bases and V by 6 bases; bases with no gene match: 5. CDR1 LGHNT and CDR2 FRNRAP come from the germline V gene. The CDR3 region has the DNA TGTGCTAGTGGCCAGGGACAGGGCCACGAGCAGTACTTC. It translates to CASGQGQGHEQYF. Full variable domain (outside the CDR3, taken from reference TRBV12-5 and TRBJ2-7): DARVTQTPRHKVTEMGQEVTMRCQPILGHNTVFWYRQTMMQGLELLAYFRNRAPLDDSGMPKDRFSAEMPDATLATLKIQPSEPRDSAVYFCASGQGQGHEQYFGPGTRLTVT.

This clonotype was seen many times. The chain recombines TRBV28 with TRBJ1-2, with no clear D. Germline loops: CDR1 MDHEN, CDR2 SYDVKM. The CDR3 is 15 amino acids. The germline V and J ends were trimmed by 7 bases and 2 bases, with 17 bases remaining between them. The CDR3 spells CASTTRWADNYGYTF. The CDR3 DNA sequence: TGTGCCAGCACCACCCGTTGGGCGGACAACTATGGCTACACCTTC.

V and J are TRBV20-1 and TRBJ2-2; a possible D gene is TRBD1 (5 bases). There are 15 residues in the CDR3. Trimming cost V 3 bases and J 0 bases, with 11 bases left between them. CDR1 is DFQATT, CDR2 SNEGSKA, per germline (reference sequence). CDR3 DNA sequence: TGCAGTGCTAGGTCCCAGGGCTCGAACACCGGGGAGCTGTTTTTT. Translation gives CSARSQGSNTGELFF.

This clonotype has at least ten counts. The chain links TRBV11-2 to TRBJ2-7; D possibly corresponds to TRBD1 (7 bases). This CDR3 has 14 amino acids. Trimming left V 5 bases short and J 2 bases short, with 13 bases between. Per germline, CDR1 SGHAT and CDR2 FQNNGV. The CDR3 spells CASSPRGATYEQYF. Here the CDR3 DNA reads TGTGCCAGCAGCCCCAGGGGGGCTACCTACGAGCAGTACTTC. The whole variable domain, remainder taken from reference TRBV11-2 and TRBJ2-7, is EAGVAQSPRYKIIEKRQSVAFWCNPISGHATLYWYQQILGQGPKLLIQFQNNGVVDDSQLPKDRFSAERLKGVDSTLKIQPAKLEDSAVYLCASSPRGATYEQYFGPGTRLTVT.

This clonotype was counted many times. The chain joins TRBV20-1 to TRBJ1-1, with D possibly being TRBD1 (5 bases). The germline V gene encodes CDR1 DFQATT and CDR2 SNEGSKA (reference sequence). The CDR3 is 14 amino acids. The V end lost 6 bases, the J end lost 4 bases, and 18 bases lay between the germline ends. The DNA of the CDR3 is TGCAGTGCCACCGGAACAGGAGCGGGCACTGAAGCTTTCTTT. Amino acids: CSATGTGAGTEAFF.

A few counts support this clonotype. This chain connects TRBV7-9 to TRBJ2-5; D gene uncertain. V shed 1 base and J shed 1 base, with 13 bases lying between them. The CDR3 has 16 amino acids. Germline V gives CDR1 SEHNR, CDR2 FQNEAQ (reference sequence). The CDR3 DNA sequence: TGTGCCAGCAGCTTAGAAGGGCTCAGCTCCCAAGAGACCCAGTACTTC. This sequence encodes CASSLEGLSSQETQYF.

Remarks on this clonotype: This may arise from a read error, as a much more abundant clone is one base away. The chain combines TRBV29-1 with TRBJ2-2; a possible D gene is TRBD2 (5 bases). The CDR3 extends over 14 amino acids. Germline CDR1 is SQVTM and CDR2 is ANQGSEA. As DNA, the CDR3 is TGCAGCGCCTCTGAAGTGGAGGTGACCGGGGAGCTGGTTTTT. This translates into CSASEVEVTGELVF.

The chain recombines TRBV14 with TRBJ2-5, with D maybe TRBD1 (6 bases). Trimming shortened V by 6 bases and J by 5 bases, and 19 bases separated the two germline ends. CDR1 SGHDN and CDR2 FVKESK come from the germline V gene. The CDR3 covers 15 residues. The chain's CDR3 is CASSPLTGWAETQYF. The CDR3 nucleotides are TGTGCCAGCAGTCCCTTGACAGGCTGGGCGGAGACCCAGTACTTC.

Notes on this clonotype: A clone one base away is much larger, so this may be a read error. This chain links TRBV20-1 with TRBJ2-1, with TRBD2 identical over 16 bases. The CDR3 contains 15 residues. The V gene's germline CDR1 is DFQATT and CDR2 SNEGSKA (reference sequence). For the CDR3, the DNA is TGCAGTGCCCCGGGACTAGCGGGGGGGAACAATGAGCAGTCCTTC. As protein: CSAPGLAGGNNEQSF.

V is TRBV20-1 and J is TRBJ2-7; D is ambiguous. This CDR3 is 14 amino acids long. The germline V gene encodes CDR1 DFQATT and CDR2 SNEGSKA (reference sequence). V gave up 0 bases and J gave up 0 bases, with 9 bases separating them. CDR3 sequence reads: CSARDVSVSYEQYF. The DNA of the CDR3 is TGCAGTGCTAGAGATGTGTCGGTCTCCTACGAGCAGTACTTC.

As to this clonotype: A single base separates this from a much larger clone, so it may be a read error. The rearrangement uses TRBV5-1 and TRBJ2-3; D perhaps matches TRBD1 (6 bases). Germline-derived CDR1 and CDR2 are SGHRS and YFSETQ. This CDR3 is built from 16 residues. The CDR3 nucleotides are TGCGCCAGCAGCTCCTCCAGGGGCGCTGGCACAGATACGCGGTATTTT. Protein product: CASSSSRGAGTDTRYF. Based on the CDR3 plus reference TRBV5-1 and TRBJ2-3, the full variable domain is KAGVTQTPRYLIKTRGQQVTLSCSPISGHRSVSWYQQTPGQGLQFLFEYFSETQRNKGNFPGRFSGRQFSNSRSEMNVSTLELGDSALYLCASSSSRGAGTDTRYFGPGTRLTVL.

This clonotype was picked up many times. The chain couples TRBV7-9 to TRBJ2-1; the D gene is possibly TRBD2 (6 bases). The CDR3 has 16 residues. Trimming took 1 base from V and 8 from J, leaving 18 bases between them. From germline, CDR1 is SEHNR and CDR2 FQNEAQ (reference sequence). The CDR3 region has the DNA TGTGCCAGCAGCTTAGGGGTGACGGGAGCGGGTGATGAGCAGTTCTTC. Its translation is CASSLGVTGAGDEQFF. Together with reference TRBV7-9 and TRBJ2-1, the CDR3 gives the full variable domain: DTGVSQNPRHKITKRGQNVTFRCDPISEHNRLYWYRQTLGQGPEFLTYFQNEAQLEKSRLLSDRFSAERPKGSFSTLEIQRTEQGDSAMYLCASSLGVTGAGDEQFFGPGTRLTVL.

This clonotype occurred many times. V usage is TRBV7-9 and J usage is TRBJ2-2, with D possibly matching TRBD2 (5 bases). The ends were cut back, 5 bases at V and 2 bases at J, with 12 bases in the middle. The CDR3 runs 15 residues. The V gene's germline CDR1 is SEHNR and CDR2 FQNEAQ (reference sequence). The CDR3 loop reads CASSPRGSNTGELFF. The CDR3 region has the DNA TGTGCCAGCAGCCCCCGGGGTAGCAACACCGGGGAGCTGTTTTTT.